This T cell receptor beta chain is from a study of shared clonotypes between healthy human individuals. CDR3 length: 13 residues. CDR1 LNHNV and CDR2 YYDKDF come from the germline V gene (reference sequence). The ends were cut back, 9 bases at V and 6 bases at J, with 18 bases in the middle. Notes on this clone: Its antigen is not known.

The table came from immunoSEQ multiplex PCR; TCRdb's copy has only in-frame clones and leaves some out. The top ten clones hold more than 1.5% of a sample with about 2.1 million clones, just over 90% of them seen once. Study-wide points: The sharing of 5% to 5.5% of naive CD4 clonotypes was seen across a handful of donors. Sampling included only blood; tissue repertoires likely differ.

Selected positively for CCR7 and CD45RO-negative, naive CD8 cells excluded terminally differentiated effector memory CD45RA+ cells. All participating donors were Caucasian adults from Nashville, Tennessee. This sequence joins TRBV15 and TRBJ2-7, with D tentatively TRBD1 or TRBD2 (5 bases each). The sample taken for sequencing was naive CD8+ T cells from PBMCs. This receptor was identified in a man between 18 and 29 years old in good health. Some clones in this sample may be carry-over from other donors' samples. CDR3 residues: CATRPGPSGEQYF. CDR3 bases: TGTGCCACTCGGCCGGGACCCAGTGGCGAGCAGTACTTC.